The clone carrying this T cell receptor beta chain was seen repeatedly, ten times or more. Its antigen remains unidentified. The data are from a study of CD8 T cells in ankylosing spondylitis. Study results and limitations: Disease-associated clones were reportedly significantly overrepresented in matched ankylosing spondylitis synovial fluid. Some motif variants were previously reported in reactive arthritis synovial fluid and blood. Peripheral blood samples showed relatively rare disease-linked clones, and these clones were CD8+. What seemed typical of ankylosing spondylitis blood was a TCR beta motif built from roughly eight highly homologous variants.

Making the TCR beta libraries involved quantitative 5'-RACE with molecular barcodes. TCRdb re-derived calls from the 5' RACE reads in MiXCR, one entry per CDR3 protein. The table lists around 480,000 distinct CDR3 sequences, about 15% of them singletons. V was clipped by 7 bases and J by 0 bases, with 12 bases between them. The V gene's germline CDR1 is SQVTM and CDR2 ANQGSEA. This CDR3 region has 14 residues. The clonotype was recovered from a male donor with ankylosing spondylitis. Material for sequencing was blood, either unsorted or a sorted T cell fraction (not recorded which). This chain links TRBV29-1 with TRBJ2-2; the D is unclear. CDR3 DNA: TGCAGCGGATCCAGCCACGCGAACACCGGGGAGCTGTTTTTT. Amino acids: CSGSSHANTGELFF.